The sequence of this T cell receptor (beta chain) was determined in a study of control samples from healthy donors and cancer patients. From germline, CDR1 is SNHLY and CDR2 FYNNEI. The CDR3 length is 11 residues. Between the trimmed V and J ends, which lost 8 bases and 5 bases, there was a span of 9 bases. Assay: immunoSEQ multiplex PCR; the TCRdb copy retains only in-frame clones and omits some. This table holds around 71,000 clones, around 87% found once. The chain carries TRBV2 and TRBJ1-1; D uncertain. The sequence was obtained from a woman between 45 and 60 years old with head and neck cancer. The sequenced sample consisted of PBMCs. The CDR3 DNA is TGTGCCAGCCTCGGCACGACTGAAGCTTTCTTT. It translates to CASLGTTEAFF.